Detailed here is one T cell receptor beta chain. The data are from a study of blood T cells in healthy people across ages. Germline V lookup: CDR1 PRHDT, CDR2 FYEKMQ (reference sequence). The V and J ends lost 5 bases and 3 bases, in that order; junction bases with no gene match: 5. The CDR3 consists of 14 residues. Combining a sample-barcoded 5' primer with a J-beta primer mix, a second PCR ran for 7 to 11 cycles. Individual samples furnished no less than 3 million CDR3-containing paired-end reads apiece. TCRdb redid the calling of the 5' RACE reads with MiXCR, one entry per CDR3 protein. The sample lists around 520,000 distinct CDR3 sequences, 25% to 35% seen once, with under 4.5% in the top ten. The same data also went into a second study, on T cells of mothers and their children. In that study: Overlap measured in related mother-child pairs was slightly, non-significantly higher than in unrelated pairs.

The material sequenced was blood. The source is a boy younger than 10 in good health. The genes are TRBV13 and TRBJ2-7, with 9 positions matching TRBD1. CDR3 DNA: TGTGCCAGCAGCACCCGGGACAGGGACTACGAGCAGTACTTC. It specifies CASSTRDRDYEQYF.